The source of this T cell receptor beta chain is a study of cytomegalovirus exposure and HLA in healthy donors. The germline V gene has CDR1 SNHLY and CDR2 FYNNEI. The V end lost 5 bases, the J end lost 5 bases, and 15 bases lay between the germline ends. The CDR3 has 14 residues. Primers for the PCR totalled 60 Vbeta and 13 Jbeta. The protocol was immunoSEQ multiplex PCR, while the TCRdb copy is restricted to in-frame clones and leaves out a portion. The sample shows approximately 100,000 clones, roughly 80% of them seen only once. The TCR sequence derives from a man aged 40-49 years in good health and CMV-seronegative. The chain joins TRBV2 to TRBJ1-1; D is unclear. Sequenced: PBMCs. Here the CDR3 reads CASSTQARETEAFF. The CDR3 nucleotides read TGTGCCAGCAGTACCCAGGCGCGGGAGACTGAAGCTTTCTTT.